A selection of T cell receptor beta chains follows, all from one sample in a study of blood T cell repertoires in COVID-19. Only in-frame clones appear in the TCRdb table, and some are missing; sequencing was by immunoSEQ multiplex PCR. Among some 250,000 clones listed, more than 85% were seen once. The sample comprised PBMCs or T cells enriched from blood (not recorded which). The receptors were gathered from a middle-aged man who had recovered from COVID-19. Each CDR3 is given with its conserved first and last residue. Each record gives: clone size, D gene, V gene, J gene, CDR3 DNA, CDR3 protein. The D gene is left open where the match is weak. Rows give clone size only sometimes, using once, few, many, or a class for an expanded clone.

size: once; D: .; V: TRBV28; J: TRBJ2-3; DNA: TGTGCCAGCAGTTTTTTCTGGCGGGACTCCCGCACAGATACGCAGTATTTT; CDR3: CASSFFWRDSRTDTQYF
size: few; D: TRBD2; V: TRBV7-9; J: TRBJ2-5; DNA: TGTGCCAGCAGCTTAGGCGGGGGATCGGAGACCCAGTACTTC; CDR3: CASSLGGGSETQYF
size: .; D: TRBD1; V: TRBV29-1; J: TRBJ1-5; DNA: TGCAGCGCTAAGACAGGGAATCAGCCCCAGCATTTT; CDR3: CSAKTGNQPQHF
size: .; D: .; V: TRBV24-1; J: TRBJ2-5; DNA: TGTGCCACCAGTGATGTGACAGGTGACTACAATCAAGAGACCCAGTACTTC; CDR3: CATSDVTGDYNQETQYF
size: .; D: .; V: TRBV29-1; J: TRBJ1-4; DNA: TGCAGCGAGGGCACTCAGGGTGATGAAAGTGAAAAACTGTTTTTT; CDR3: CSEGTQGDESEKLFF
size: .; D: .; V: TRBV13; J: TRBJ2-3; DNA: TGTGCCAGCAGCCCCCCAAGCCGGTCAGATACGCAGTATTTT; CDR3: CASSPPSRSDTQYF
size: .; D: TRBD2; V: TRBV4-1; J: TRBJ2-5; DNA: TGCGCCAGCAGCCAAGAAAGGTCCATGCTCGGGACTACTCAAGAGACCCAGTACTTC; CDR3: CASSQERSMLGTTQETQYF
size: .; D: .; V: TRBV5-4; J: TRBJ1-5; DNA: TGTGCCAGCAGCTCGGGACTAGAGGAGCCCCAGCATTTT; CDR3: CASSSGLEEPQHF
size: .; D: TRBD1; V: TRBV11-2; J: TRBJ2-1; DNA: TGTGCCAGCAGCTTAGGGGACAGCTACAGTGAGCAGTTCTTC; CDR3: CASSLGDSYSEQFF
size: .; D: .; V: TRBV18; J: TRBJ1-1; DNA: TGTGCCAGCTCACCAAACTCGAGGGACACTGAAGCTTTCTTT; CDR3: CASSPNSRDTEAFF
size: .; D: .; V: TRBV3-1/TRBV3-2; J: TRBJ1-2; DNA: TGTGCCAGCAGCCAAGCTTCTGGCTACACCTTC; CDR3: CASSQASGYTF
size: .; D: TRBD2; V: TRBV4-1; J: TRBJ2-1; DNA: TGCGCCAGCAGCCAGGGGACTAGCCGTAATGAGCAGTTCTTC; CDR3: CASSQGTSRNEQFF
size: .; D: .; V: TRBV7-2; J: TRBJ1-6; DNA: TGTGCCAGCAGCTTAGCGGCCGGGAGCTCCTATAATTCACCCCTCCACTTT; CDR3: CASSLAAGSSYNSPLHF
size: once; D: TRBD1; V: TRBV10-3; J: TRBJ2-2; DNA: TGTGCCATCAGTGAGCCTCTCGGACAGGGGGGGAACACCGGGGAGCTGTTTTTT; CDR3: CAISEPLGQGGNTGELFF
size: .; D: .; V: TRBV12-2; J: TRBJ1-2; DNA: TGTGCAAGTCGCTCCTCGGGAATTCGGACCTTC; CDR3: CASRSSGIRTF
size: .; D: .; V: TRBV18; J: TRBJ2-3; DNA: TGTGCCAGCTCACCACCCCTAGTCACAGATACGCAGTATTTT; CDR3: CASSPPLVTDTQYF
size: once; D: .; V: TRBV15; J: TRBJ1-4; DNA: TGTGCCACCAGCACCCCGGGAGAAAAACTGTTTTTT; CDR3: CATSTPGEKLFF
size: .; D: TRBD1; V: TRBV27; J: TRBJ1-4; DNA: TGTGCCAGCAGTCTCTACAGGGGGCGAAATGAAAAACTGTTTTTT; CDR3: CASSLYRGRNEKLFF
size: .; D: TRBD1; V: TRBV12-3/TRBV12-4; J: TRBJ1-1; DNA: TGTGCCAGCAGTGGGCAGGGGGCAGGTGAAGCTTTCTTT; CDR3: CASSGQGAGEAFF
size: .; D: .; V: TRBV28; J: TRBJ1-1; DNA: TGTGCCAGCAGTTTATGGGGGCGCTACACTGAAGCTTTCTTT; CDR3: CASSLWGRYTEAFF
size: .; D: .; V: TRBV3-1/TRBV3-2; J: TRBJ2-1; DNA: TGTGCCAGCAGCCAAGAATATGGGGGGGCCAACAATGAGCAGTTCTTC; CDR3: CASSQEYGGANNEQFF
size: .; D: TRBD1; V: TRBV18; J: TRBJ1-5; DNA: TGTGCCAGCTCGCCAACCGCCGGGACAGGGGGCTTCAATCAGCCCCAGCATTTT; CDR3: CASSPTAGTGGFNQPQHF
size: few; D: .; V: TRBV6-5; J: TRBJ1-2; DNA: TGTGCCACCACAGGCTCGGGGGGGTTCTCCTATGGCTACACCTTC; CDR3: CATTGSGGFSYGYTF
size: .; D: TRBD1; V: TRBV7-2; J: TRBJ1-5; DNA: TGTGCCAGCAGCCCAGGGGGTTATAGCAATCAGCCCCAGCATTTT; CDR3: CASSPGGYSNQPQHF
size: .; D: TRBD2; V: TRBV7-3; J: TRBJ2-1; DNA: TGTGCCAGCAGCCCTCAGCGGGGGTCCGTTCTCAATGAGCAGTTCTTC; CDR3: CASSPQRGSVLNEQFF
size: .; D: TRBD1; V: TRBV4-3; J: TRBJ2-3; DNA: TGCGCCAGCAGCCAAGCAAGGGCAGGGGGTTCAGATACGCAGTATTTT; CDR3: CASSQARAGGSDTQYF
size: .; D: .; V: TRBV5-1; J: TRBJ1-1; DNA: TGCGCCAGCAGCACCCCAGGGGCTGGTTCTGAAGCTTTCTTT; CDR3: CASSTPGAGSEAFF
size: .; D: .; V: TRBV28; J: TRBJ1-5; DNA: TGTGCCAGCAGTTTTTATCGCGGAAAGGAGGATCAGCCCCAGCATTTT; CDR3: CASSFYRGKEDQPQHF
size: .; D: .; V: TRBV12-5; J: TRBJ1-2; DNA: TGTGCTAGTGGTTTTGCCAGGGTGTATGGCTACACCTTC; CDR3: CASGFARVYGYTF
size: .; D: .; V: TRBV7-6; J: TRBJ2-7; DNA: TGTGCCAGCAGCTCGTCACAGGGTGCAGCCTACGAGCAGTACTTC; CDR3: CASSSSQGAAYEQYF
size: .; D: .; V: TRBV4-2; J: TRBJ2-4; DNA: TGTGCCAGCAGCCAAGATCCTAGCCCGCTAAAAAGGTCGGTCAAAAACATTCAGTACTTC; CDR3: CASSQDPSPLKRSVKNIQYF
size: .; D: TRBD1; V: TRBV7-6; J: TRBJ1-1; DNA: TGTGCCAGCAGCCGCTTTGGGACAGGGACGATCACTGAAGCTTTCTTT; CDR3: CASSRFGTGTITEAFF
size: .; D: .; V: TRBV4-2; J: TRBJ2-3; DNA: TGTGCCAGCAGCCAATTGGTGGACTTCCTCACAGATACGCAGTATTTT; CDR3: CASSQLVDFLTDTQYF
size: .; D: .; V: TRBV18; J: TRBJ1-5; DNA: TGTGCCAGCTTGGGTCGTATGAGGGCCCATAGCAATCAGCCCCAGCATTTT; CDR3: CASLGRMRAHSNQPQHF
size: .; D: TRBD1; V: TRBV6-6; J: TRBJ2-7; DNA: TGTGCCGCCGGGACAGGGGCCTACGAGCAGTACTTC; CDR3: CAAGTGAYEQYF
size: .; D: TRBD1; V: TRBV28; J: TRBJ2-3; DNA: TGTGCCAGCAGTTCCCCGGGACAGGGGCCCGATACGCAGTATTTT; CDR3: CASSSPGQGPDTQYF
size: .; D: .; V: TRBV2; J: TRBJ2-7; DNA: TGTGCCAGCAGTGAGGGGGGCTACGAGCAGTACTTC; CDR3: CASSEGGYEQYF
size: .; D: .; V: TRBV10-3; J: TRBJ2-7; DNA: TGTGCCAGTACGAATGGGGCAACGGCCTACGAGCAGTACTTC; CDR3: CASTNGATAYEQYF
size: .; D: .; V: TRBV6-5; J: TRBJ1-2; DNA: TGTGCCAGCAGTTATTTTCAAAGAGCTAGCGGCTATGGCTACACCTTC; CDR3: CASSYFQRASGYGYTF